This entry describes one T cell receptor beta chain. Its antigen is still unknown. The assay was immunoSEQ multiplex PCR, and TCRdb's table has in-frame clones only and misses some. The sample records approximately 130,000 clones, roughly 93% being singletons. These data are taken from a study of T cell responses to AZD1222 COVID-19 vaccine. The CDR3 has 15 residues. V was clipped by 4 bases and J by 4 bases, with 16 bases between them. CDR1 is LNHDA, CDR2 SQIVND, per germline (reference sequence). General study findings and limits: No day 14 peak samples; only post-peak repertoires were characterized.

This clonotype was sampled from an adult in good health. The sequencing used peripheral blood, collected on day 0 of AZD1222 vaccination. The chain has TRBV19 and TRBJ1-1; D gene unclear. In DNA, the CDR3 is TGTGCCAGTAGTACTGCTCATGGTCCGGGCACTGAAGCTTTCTTT. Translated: CASSTAHGPGTEAFF. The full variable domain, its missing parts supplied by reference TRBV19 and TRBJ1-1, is DGGITQSPKYLFRKEGQNVTLSCEQNLNHDAMYWYRQDPGQGLRLIYYSQIVNDFQKGDIAEGYSVSREKKESFPLTVTSAQKNPTAFYLCASSTAHGPGTEAFFGQGTRLTVV.